This T cell receptor (beta chain) appears in the sequencing data of a study of T cells expressing NK-cell markers. This CDR3 contains 15 residues. From germline, CDR1 is PRHDT and CDR2 FYEKMQ (reference sequence). One entry per CDR3 protein, without DNA, is what TCRdb gives after re-calling the 5' RACE reads. The sample is made up of around 100,000 distinct CDR3 sequences, and the top ten hold around 18% of it. The genes are TRBV13 and TRBJ2-3; TCRdb's D gene call, TRBD1, goes unchecked for lack of DNA. This receptor was identified in a woman aged 18 to 75 in good health. Sample: blood T cells: a sorted CD56 or NKG2C T cell subset, CD4+ or CD8+ T cells, or bulk PBMC T cells (not recorded which). The CDR3 spells CASSPGTGMFQPQYF.